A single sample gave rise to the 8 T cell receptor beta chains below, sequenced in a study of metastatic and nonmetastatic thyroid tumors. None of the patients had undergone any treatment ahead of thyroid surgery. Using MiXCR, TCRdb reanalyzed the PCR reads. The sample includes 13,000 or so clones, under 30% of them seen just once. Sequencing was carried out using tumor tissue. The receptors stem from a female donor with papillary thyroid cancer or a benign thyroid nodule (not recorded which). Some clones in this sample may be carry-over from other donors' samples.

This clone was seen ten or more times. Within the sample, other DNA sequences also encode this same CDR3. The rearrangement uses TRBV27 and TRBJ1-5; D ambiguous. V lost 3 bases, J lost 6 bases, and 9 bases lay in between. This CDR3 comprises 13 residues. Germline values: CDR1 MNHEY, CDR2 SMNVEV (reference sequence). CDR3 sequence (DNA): TGTGCCAGCAGTTTTGCCGTACGTCAGCCCCAGCATTTT. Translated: CASSFAVRQPQHF.

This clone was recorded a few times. CDR3 region: CASSRGFSNQPQHF. The CDR3 DNA follows: TGTGCCAGCAGTCGCGGCTTTAGCAATCAGCCCCAGCATTTT. The chain couples TRBV12-3 or TRBV12-4 to TRBJ1-5; no reliable D call. The CDR3 sequence is 14 residues long. V lost 5 bases, J lost 0 bases, and 8 bases lay in between.

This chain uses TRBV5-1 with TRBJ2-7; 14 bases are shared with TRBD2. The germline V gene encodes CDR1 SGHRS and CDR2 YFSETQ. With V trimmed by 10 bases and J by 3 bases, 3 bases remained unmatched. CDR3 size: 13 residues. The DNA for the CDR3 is TGCGCCGGTGGGACTAGCGGGAGCTACGAGCAGTACTTC. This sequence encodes CAGGTSGSYEQYF.

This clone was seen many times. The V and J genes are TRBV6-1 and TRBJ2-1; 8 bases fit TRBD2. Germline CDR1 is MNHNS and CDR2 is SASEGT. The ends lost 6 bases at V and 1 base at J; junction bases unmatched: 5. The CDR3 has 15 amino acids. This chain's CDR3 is CASRLTSGSYNEQFF. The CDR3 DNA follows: TGTGCCAGCAGACTTACTAGCGGTTCCTACAATGAGCAGTTCTTC.

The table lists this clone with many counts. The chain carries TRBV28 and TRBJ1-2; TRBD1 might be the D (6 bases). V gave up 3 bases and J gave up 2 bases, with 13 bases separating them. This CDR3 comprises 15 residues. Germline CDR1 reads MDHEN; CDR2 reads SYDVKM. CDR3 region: CASSFRTARNYGYTF. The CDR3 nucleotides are TGTGCCAGCAGTTTCAGGACAGCGAGAAACTATGGCTACACCTTC.

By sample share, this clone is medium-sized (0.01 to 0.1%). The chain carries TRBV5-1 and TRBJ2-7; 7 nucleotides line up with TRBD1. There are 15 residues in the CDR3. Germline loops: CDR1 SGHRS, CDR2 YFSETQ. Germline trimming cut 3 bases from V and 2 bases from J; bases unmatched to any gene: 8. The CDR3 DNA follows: TGCGCCAGCAGCTCTACTCCGACAGGGACCTACGAGCAGTACTTC. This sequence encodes CASSSTPTGTYEQYF.

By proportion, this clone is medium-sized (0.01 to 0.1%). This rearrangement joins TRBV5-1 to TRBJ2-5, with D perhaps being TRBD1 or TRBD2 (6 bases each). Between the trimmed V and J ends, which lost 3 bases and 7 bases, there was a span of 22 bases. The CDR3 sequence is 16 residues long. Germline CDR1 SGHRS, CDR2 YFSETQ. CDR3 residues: CASSSDPGGGGGTQYF. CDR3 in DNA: TGCGCCAGCAGCTCGGACCCCGGGGGCGGAGGTGGGACCCAGTACTTC.

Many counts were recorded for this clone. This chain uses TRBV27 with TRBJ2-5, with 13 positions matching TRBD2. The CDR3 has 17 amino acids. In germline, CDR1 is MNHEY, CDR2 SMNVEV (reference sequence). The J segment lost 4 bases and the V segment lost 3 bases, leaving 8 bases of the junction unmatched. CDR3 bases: TGTGCCAGCAGTTTTACTAGCGGGAGGGCCCGGGGAGAGACCCAGTACTTC. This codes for CASSFTSGRARGETQYF.